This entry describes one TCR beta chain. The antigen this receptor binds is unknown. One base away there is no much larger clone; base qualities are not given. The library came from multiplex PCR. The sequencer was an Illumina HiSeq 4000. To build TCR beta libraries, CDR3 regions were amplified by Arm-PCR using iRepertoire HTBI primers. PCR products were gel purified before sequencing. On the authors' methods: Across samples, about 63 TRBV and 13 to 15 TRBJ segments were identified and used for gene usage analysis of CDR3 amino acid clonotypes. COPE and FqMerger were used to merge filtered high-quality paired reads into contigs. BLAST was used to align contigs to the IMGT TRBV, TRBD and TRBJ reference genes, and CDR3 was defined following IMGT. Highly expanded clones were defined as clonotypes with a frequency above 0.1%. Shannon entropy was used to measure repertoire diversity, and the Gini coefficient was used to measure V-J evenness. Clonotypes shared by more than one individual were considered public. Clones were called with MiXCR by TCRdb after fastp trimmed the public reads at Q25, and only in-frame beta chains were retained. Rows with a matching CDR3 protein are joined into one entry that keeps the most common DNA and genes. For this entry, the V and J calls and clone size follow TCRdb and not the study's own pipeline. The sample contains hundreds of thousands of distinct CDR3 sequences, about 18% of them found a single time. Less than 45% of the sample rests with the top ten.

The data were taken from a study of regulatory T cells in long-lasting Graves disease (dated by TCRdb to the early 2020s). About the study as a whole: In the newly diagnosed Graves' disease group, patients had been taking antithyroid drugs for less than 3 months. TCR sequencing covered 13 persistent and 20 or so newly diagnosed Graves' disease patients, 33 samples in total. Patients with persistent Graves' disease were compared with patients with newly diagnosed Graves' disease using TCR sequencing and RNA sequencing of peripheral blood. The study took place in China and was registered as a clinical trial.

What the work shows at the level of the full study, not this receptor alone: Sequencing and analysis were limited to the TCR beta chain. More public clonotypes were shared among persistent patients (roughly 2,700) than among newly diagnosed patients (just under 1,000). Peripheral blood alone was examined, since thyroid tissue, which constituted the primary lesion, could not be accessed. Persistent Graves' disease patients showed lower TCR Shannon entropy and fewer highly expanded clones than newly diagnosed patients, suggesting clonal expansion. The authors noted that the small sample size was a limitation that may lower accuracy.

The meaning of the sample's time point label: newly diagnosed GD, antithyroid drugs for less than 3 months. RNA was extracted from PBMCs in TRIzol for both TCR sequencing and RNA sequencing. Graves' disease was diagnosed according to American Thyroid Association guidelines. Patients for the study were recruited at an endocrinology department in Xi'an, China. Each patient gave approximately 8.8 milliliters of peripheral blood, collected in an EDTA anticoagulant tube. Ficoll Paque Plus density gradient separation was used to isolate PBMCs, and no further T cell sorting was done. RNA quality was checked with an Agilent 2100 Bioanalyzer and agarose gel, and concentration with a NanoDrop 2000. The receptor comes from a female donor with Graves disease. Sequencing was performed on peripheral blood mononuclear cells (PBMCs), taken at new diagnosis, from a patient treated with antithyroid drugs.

The DNA is as follows: TGTGCCAGCAGCGAAAGACTAGCGGGAGTCAATGAGCAGTTCTTC. Its translation reads: CASSERLAGVNEQFF. The V and J genes are TRBV11-2 and TRBJ2-1, with 12 bases in between that match TRBD2. V lost 5 bases and J lost 6 bases, and the count of bases not matched to a germline gene is 5. The CDR3 runs 15 residues from the cysteine to the phenylalanine. Just CDR3 DNA is preserved here, 45 bases in frame from base 1. The germline V gene yields SGHAT for CDR1 and FQNNGV for CDR2.